These T cell receptor beta chains were read from a single sample in a study of T cells expressing NK-cell markers. One entry per CDR3 protein, without DNA, is what TCRdb gives after re-calling the 5' RACE reads. This sample's clone table lists 500,000 or so distinct CDR3 sequences. The specimen was blood T cells: a sorted CD56 or NKG2C T cell subset, CD4+ or CD8+ T cells, or bulk PBMC T cells (not recorded which). Source of these receptors: a man aged 18 to 29 in good health. The CDR3 runs from the conserved cysteine through the conserved F or W.

TRBV5-1,TRBJ2-1,CASSSRTSYGVYNEQFF
TRBV6-5,TRBJ2-3,CASSSPGPSSGDTQYF
TRBV12-3/TRBV12-4,TRBJ2-5,CASSRRMSNQETQYF
TRBV4-1,TRBJ2-3,CASHGHRSTDTQYF
TRBV5-1,TRBJ2-1,CASSLARDYEQFF
TRBV9,TRBJ2-3,CASSVVSGDTQYF
TRBV20-1,TRBJ2-7,CSARPTGSWEQYF
TRBV2,TRBJ1-1,CASNTGVNTEAFF
TRBV20-1,TRBJ2-3,CSATLGAGSLAGVRPDTQYF
TRBV18,TRBJ1-2,CASSPDDGYTF
TRBV7-8,TRBJ2-7,CASSPGTGRTYEQYF
TRBV5-5,TRBJ2-1,CASSPVGISYNEQFF
TRBV6-5,TRBJ2-1,CASSYSPRSNGQFF
TRBV3-1,TRBJ2-2,CASSATGRTGELFF
TRBV7-2,TRBJ1-3,CASSLAAGKGNTIYF
TRBV19,TRBJ2-1,CASSTTSSVREQFF
TRBV6-5,TRBJ1-4,CASSYSTGLGEKLFF
TRBV27,TRBJ1-5,CASSPGTAHSPQHF
TRBV6-2/TRBV6-3,TRBJ2-7,CASSYGAFDLYEQYF
TRBV12-3/TRBV12-4,TRBJ1-2,CASSVLSGGYTF
TRBV10-3,TRBJ2-3,CAISDNGFDTQYF
TRBV5-1,TRBJ2-1,CASSGGQGAYEQFF
TRBV7-9,TRBJ2-5,CASSLRRRNQETQYF
TRBV7-9,TRBJ1-4,CASSGSHADATNEKLFF
TRBV7-9,TRBJ2-7,CASRSTRGQGAYEQYF
TRBV3-1,TRBJ2-7,CASSQGRGLEQYF
TRBV6-1,TRBJ2-1,CASSEVEGAYNEQFF
TRBV6-1,TRBJ2-1,CATPRGTNSYNEQFF
TRBV5-1,TRBJ2-7,CASSLGEGSLDEQYF
TRBV20-1,TRBJ2-2,CSASRTSGINTGELFF
TRBV7-8,TRBJ2-7,CASNRLAGYEQYF
TRBV6-5,TRBJ1-3,CASSYLARNRWDTIYF
TRBV5-1,TRBJ1-1,CASSSTGTRTEAFF
TRBV29-1,TRBJ2-5,CSVAGQARATQYF
TRBV7-2,TRBJ2-7,CASSLEGLAGGSEQYF
TRBV28,TRBJ1-2,CASSFGTGGNGYTF
TRBV20-1,TRBJ2-3,CSATGLAGAVDTQYF
TRBV10-3,TRBJ2-2,CAISYTGGLNTGELFF
TRBV9,TRBJ2-3,CASSASLAGVPDTQYF
TRBV6-2/TRBV6-3,TRBJ2-7,CASSYELWGGGTGPYEQYF
TRBV6-2/TRBV6-3,TRBJ2-7,CASSYYGWTGRQYF
TRBV10-3,TRBJ2-5,CAISEPGTSLETQYF
TRBV18,TRBJ2-1,CASSVRSGGKSYNEQFF
TRBV25-1,TRBJ2-7,CASSHGGRAYEQYF
TRBV10-2,TRBJ1-5,CASATRAQPQHF
TRBV11-2,TRBJ1-1,CASSPPRTVNTEAFF
TRBV12-3/TRBV12-4,TRBJ1-2,CASSLKQYYGYTF
TRBV12-3/TRBV12-4,TRBJ2-2,CASSPSTGGGFGTGELFF
TRBV12-3/TRBV12-4,TRBJ2-1,CASRRDRDYNEQFF
TRBV12-3/TRBV12-4,TRBJ1-5,CASSLGPGGPQHF
TRBV3-1,TRBJ2-1,CASSQFELAGQFF
TRBV7-9,TRBJ1-4,CASSLRSGVSSNEKLFF
TRBV7-9,TRBJ2-5,CASSLAAGVETQYF
TRBV15,TRBJ2-1,CATSRDRGFNEQFF
TRBV7-3,TRBJ1-1,CASSPGMGREAFF